The present T cell receptor (beta chain) was sequenced within a study of blood T cell repertoires in COVID-19 (dated by TCRdb to 2018 to 2020). About the study as a whole: Collaborator samples came from the United States, Italy and Spain and covered acute and convalescent phases of COVID-19. The prospective study material was composed of cDNA or gDNA derived from T cells, B-cell-depleted T cells, or PBMCs. The samples were drawn from the first 160 participants of the ongoing ImmuneRACE study and from 950 to 1,500 subjects provided by 6 global collaborators. Subjects who had been exposed to COVID-19, were actively infected with it, or had recovered from it provided the deeply sampled blood TCRbeta repertoires that made up the dataset. The sample metadata nearly always contained a de-identified subject ID, COVID-19 status, age in years and sex. HLA class I and class II types, where available, came from metadata supplied by the sample provider rather than from assay-based typing. A freely available public database, intended as a resource for researchers studying the immune response to SARS-CoV-2, is where the repertoires were released. Here is what the overall study found, with its caveats: Clinical and demographic metadata were provided uncurated, with the amount varying by source and participant.

TCRbeta CDR3 regions were amplified from genomic DNA using the immunoSEQ Assay, a bias-controlled multiplex PCR. The paper's processing steps were these. The number of nucleated cells in each sample was estimated from the amplification of reference gene primers within the assay. To quantify the absolute abundance of each unique TCRbeta CDR3 rearrangement, sequence reads were collapsed and filtered. For each sample, productive Simpson clonality was calculated as the square root of Simpson's diversity index across productive rearrangements. The source is immuneACCESS, and TCRdb retained only in-frame sequences with V and J called. Part of the clones is not carried over; for the studies checked, unresolved V genes explain less than half of this, and the remainder is unexplained. The DNA gave D and trimming, while V, J and clone size come from that table. The sample profile shows some 190,000 clones; 88% of them were found once. Around 1.7% of the sample comes from the top ten.

Collaborating institutions collected whole blood in K2EDTA tubes following their own protocols. For TCRbeta analysis, collaborators shipped samples as frozen whole blood, isolated PBMCs, or DNA extracted from either of those sample types. Measured from the cysteine to the phenylalanine, the CDR3 is 13 residues long. Left in the record is the CDR3 DNA by itself, 39 bases read in frame from the first base. Reading the germline V gene (reference sequence) gives CDR1 LNHDA and CDR2 SQIVND. Trimming costs V 2 bases and J 0 bases, and their ends lie 4 bases apart. Remarks on this clone: Its antigen remains undetermined. No quality values exist for individual bases; no much larger clone is one base distant.

The source material was peripheral blood. The receptor chain draws on TRBV19 and TRBJ1-1, with no D gene named confidently. The TCR sequence derives from a man between 18 and 29 years old with active or convalescent COVID-19. The CDR3 sequence is CASSIQLNTEAFF. The bases are TGTGCCAGTAGTATACAGTTGAACACTGAAGCTTTCTTT.